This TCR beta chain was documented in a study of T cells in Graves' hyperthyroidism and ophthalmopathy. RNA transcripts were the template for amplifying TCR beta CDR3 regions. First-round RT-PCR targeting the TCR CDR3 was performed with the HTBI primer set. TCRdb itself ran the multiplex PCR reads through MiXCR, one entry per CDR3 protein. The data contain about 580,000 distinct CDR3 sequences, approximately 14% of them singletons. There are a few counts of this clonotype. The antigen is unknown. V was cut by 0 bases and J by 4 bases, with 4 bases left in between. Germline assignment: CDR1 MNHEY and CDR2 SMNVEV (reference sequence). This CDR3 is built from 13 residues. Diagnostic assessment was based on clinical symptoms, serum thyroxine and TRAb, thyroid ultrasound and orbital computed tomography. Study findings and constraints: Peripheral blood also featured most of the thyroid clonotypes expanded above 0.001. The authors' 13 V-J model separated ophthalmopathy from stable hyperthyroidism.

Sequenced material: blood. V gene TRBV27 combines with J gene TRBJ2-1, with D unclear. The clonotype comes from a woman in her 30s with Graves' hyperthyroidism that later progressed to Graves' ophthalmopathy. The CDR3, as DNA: TGTGCCAGCAGTTTATCGATTTACAATGAGCAGTTCTTC. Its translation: CASSLSIYNEQFF.